The next 5 T cell receptor beta chains were all read from a single sample in a study of persistence of HIV-infected CD4 T cells. This was the immunoSEQ version 4 assay in survey mode. Measured with immunoSEQ multiplex PCR; TCRdb has only the in-frame clones, and not every one. Of 30,000 to 35,000 clones listed, roughly 82% are singletons. Cells were stimulated with CMV-infected fibroblast lysates at roughly 9.1 ug/mL. CD40L-negative CD69-negative CD45RO-high memory CD4+ T cells were sorted as populations depleted of antigen-responding cells. For these receptors, no antigen is known. The source material was CD4+ T cells sorted from PBMCs after approximately 19-hour stimulation, sampled from a patient who received antiretroviral therapy. These receptors were taken from an adult man with HIV who was CMV-seropositive.

This chain joins TRBV12-5 and TRBJ2-2, with TRBD1 matching over 7 bases. J was trimmed by 4 bases and V by 7 bases; bases with no gene match: 9. Germline V gives CDR1 LGHNT, CDR2 FRNRAP. CDR3 size: 15 residues. CDR3 in amino acids: CASAPARGFTGELFF. The CDR3 nucleotides are TGTGCTAGTGCCCCGGCCAGGGGGTTCACCGGGGAGCTGTTTTTT.

This clone came up once. The chain joins TRBV27 to TRBJ2-2, with D perhaps TRBD1 (5 bases). Germline CDR1 is MNHEY and CDR2 is SMNVEV (reference sequence). The V end was cut by 3 bases, the J end by 2 bases, with 13 bases between. This CDR3 contains 16 residues. The CDR3, as DNA: TGTGCCAGCAGTTTGTCAGGGTCCGGTAACACCGGGGAGCTGTTTTTT. It yields the protein CASSLSGSGNTGELFF.

This chain links TRBV12-3 or TRBV12-4 with TRBJ1-1; maybe TRBD1 (5 bases). Trimming removed 6 bases from V and 10 bases from J, with 15 bases in between. This CDR3 has 12 residues. The CDR3 nucleotides read TGTGCCAGCAGAATCCCCCCCCAGGGAGCTTTCTTT. It encodes CASRIPPQGAFF.

The count of this clone is one. V usage is TRBV27 and J usage is TRBJ2-7; 11 bases line up with TRBD2. V shed 4 bases, J shed 6 bases, and the junction held 11 bases outside the gene matches. CDR1 and CDR2 from the germline V gene are MNHEY and SMNVEV (reference sequence). CDR3 length: 16 residues. For the CDR3, the DNA is TGTGCCAGCAGTTCGCCTTATAGCGGGGGGGCAAGCGAGCAGTACTTC. As protein: CASSSPYSGGASEQYF.

V usage is TRBV19 and J usage is TRBJ2-5; D could derive from TRBD1 or TRBD2 (5 bases each). The germline V and J ends were trimmed by 6 bases and 5 bases, with 13 bases remaining between them. Germline lookup yields CDR1 LNHDA and CDR2 SQIVND (reference sequence). The CDR3 totals 13 residues. The CDR3 is CASSGTVRETQYF. Written as DNA, the CDR3 is TGTGCCAGTAGCGGGACGGTCCGGGAGACCCAGTACTTC.